The rows below give T cell receptor beta chains drawn from one sample of a study of tumor-infiltrating lymphocytes in primary liver carcinoma. TCRdb re-called the multiplex PCR reads through MiXCR, storing one row per CDR3 protein. The sample lists about 350,000 distinct CDR3 sequences, approximately 64% occurring once. The sequenced sample was peripheral blood. The receptors here all came from a man aged 40-49 years with primary liver carcinoma and hepatitis B virus infection. CDR3s include the opening cysteine and the closing phenylalanine or tryptophan. Each record gives: CDR3 length, J gene, clone size, D gene, V gene, CDR3 DNA, CDR3 protein. The D gene is left open where the match is weak. Expanded clones are given a class, and other clones once, few, many or no size at all.

14,TRBJ2-1,.,.,TRBV7-2,TGTGCCAGCAGCCCCGACAGGCCCTACACTGAGCAGTTCTTC,CASSPDRPYTEQFF
14,TRBJ2-1,many,.,TRBV29-1,TGCAGCGGGCGTAAGACATTATCCAACAATGAGCAGTTCTTC,CSGRKTLSNNEQFF
16,TRBJ2-7,many,.,TRBV6-5,TGTGCCAGCAGTTACTCCGGGACCTCCATCACCTACGAGCAGTACTTC,CASSYSGTSITYEQYF
13,TRBJ2-3,few,TRBD1,TRBV12-3/TRBV12-4,TGTGCCAGCAGTTTGACAGGGGAACATACGCAGTATTTT,CASSLTGEHTQYF
13,TRBJ2-7,many,.,TRBV6-1,TGTGCCAGCAGTACGGACAACTGGGGGGAGCAGTACTTC,CASSTDNWGEQYF
14,TRBJ2-7,.,.,TRBV6-1,TGTGCCAGCACACTGGGCAGGGGATCTTACGAGCGGTACTTC,CASTLGRGSYERYF
13,TRBJ2-7,few,.,TRBV24-1,TGTGCCACCAGTGAACCCAACTCCTACGAGCAGTACTTC,CATSEPNSYEQYF
13,TRBJ2-1,.,.,TRBV29-1,TGCAGCGTTGAGGGCAGCACTGTAAGTGAGCAGTTCTTC,CSVEGSTVSEQFF
15,TRBJ2-7,.,TRBD2,TRBV11-2,TGTGCCAGCAGCCCCTTAGCGGGAGAATCCTACGAGCAGTATTTC,CASSPLAGESYEQYF
14,TRBJ2-3,many,.,TRBV5-5,TGTGCCAGCAGCCCCCGGACTAGCACAGATACGCAGTATTTT,CASSPRTSTDTQYF
12,TRBJ1-2,many,.,TRBV6-5,TGTGCCAGCAGAACACTTAACTATGGCTACACCTTC,CASRTLNYGYTF
15,TRBJ2-3,.,.,TRBV5-4,TGTGCTAGCAGACGGGGGACGGAGCCGCCATATACGCAGTATTTT,CASRRGTEPPYTQYF
14,TRBJ2-1,many,.,TRBV12-3/TRBV12-4,TGTGCCAGCAGCCCGGGTGGCTCCTACAATGAGCAGTTCTTC,CASSPGGSYNEQFF
15,TRBJ2-1,once,TRBD2,TRBV11-2,TGTGTCAGCAGCCCAGAGACTAGCGGTTACAATGAGCAGTTCTTC,CVSSPETSGYNEQFF
17,TRBJ2-7,.,.,TRBV6-2/TRBV6-3,TGTGCCAGCAACTTAAGGACGGGACTTTCACACAATTACGAGCAGTACTTC,CASNLRTGLSHNYEQYF
13,TRBJ1-3,many,.,TRBV4-2,TGTGCCAGCAGCCAAGAAGGGTACAACACCATATATTTT,CASSQEGYNTIYF
17,TRBJ2-2,.,TRBD2,TRBV11-2,TGTGCCAGCAACCGAGCGGCGGCTAGCGGGAGAAGCGTGGAGCTGTTTTTT,CASNRAAASGRSVELFF
17,TRBJ2-3,.,.,TRBV6-2/TRBV6-3,TGTGCCAGCAGTTACTCGCAATCGGGGGTTCCCACAGATACGCAGTATTTT,CASSYSQSGVPTDTQYF
16,TRBJ2-3,many,.,TRBV4-1,TGCGCCAGCAGCCAAGTTTATTTTACTTCCACCGATACGCAGTATTTT,CASSQVYFTSTDTQYF
15,TRBJ2-3,.,TRBD2,TRBV13,TGTGGCAGCAGCCAACGGACTAGCGGATCAGATACGCAGTATTTT,CGSSQRTSGSDTQYF
14,TRBJ2-3,.,.,TRBV6-1,TGTGCCAGCTGTCTGGAACTGGGTCAAGATACGCAGTATTTT,CASCLELGQDTQYF
16,TRBJ2-5,.,TRBD1,TRBV20-1,TGCAGTGCTCGGAACCGGGACAGGGGATGGGAAGAGACCCAGTACTTC,CSARNRDRGWEETQYF